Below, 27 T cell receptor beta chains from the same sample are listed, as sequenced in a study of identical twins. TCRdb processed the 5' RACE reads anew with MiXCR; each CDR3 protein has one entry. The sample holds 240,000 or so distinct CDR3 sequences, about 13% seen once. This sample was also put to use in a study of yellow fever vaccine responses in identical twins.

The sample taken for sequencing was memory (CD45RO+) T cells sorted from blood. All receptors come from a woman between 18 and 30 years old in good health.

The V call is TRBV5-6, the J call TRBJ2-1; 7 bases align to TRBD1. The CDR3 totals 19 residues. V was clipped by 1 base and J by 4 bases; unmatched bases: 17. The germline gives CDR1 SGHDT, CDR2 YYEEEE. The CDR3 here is CASSLRVVRTGRTYNEQFF. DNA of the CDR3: TGTGCCAGCAGCTTGAGGGTTGTTCGGACAGGTCGTACATACAATGAGCAGTTCTTC.

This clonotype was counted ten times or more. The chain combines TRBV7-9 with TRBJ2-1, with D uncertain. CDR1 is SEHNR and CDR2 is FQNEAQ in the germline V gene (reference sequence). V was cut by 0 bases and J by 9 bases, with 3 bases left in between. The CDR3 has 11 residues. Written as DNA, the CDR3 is TGTGCCAGCAGCTTAGCTGTTGAGCAGTTCTTC. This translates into CASSLAVEQFF. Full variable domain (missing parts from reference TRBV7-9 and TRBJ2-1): DTGVSQNPRHKITKRGQNVTFRCDPISEHNRLYWYRQTLGQGPEFLTYFQNEAQLEKSRLLSDRFSAERPKGSFSTLEIQRTEQGDSAMYLCASSLAVEQFFGPGTRLTVL.

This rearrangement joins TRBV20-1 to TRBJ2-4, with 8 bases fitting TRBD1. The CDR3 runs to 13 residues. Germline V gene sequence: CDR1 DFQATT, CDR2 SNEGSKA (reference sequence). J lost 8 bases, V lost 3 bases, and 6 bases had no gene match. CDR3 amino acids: CSASGQGADIQYF. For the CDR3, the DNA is TGCAGTGCTAGCGGTCAGGGGGCGGACATTCAGTACTTC.

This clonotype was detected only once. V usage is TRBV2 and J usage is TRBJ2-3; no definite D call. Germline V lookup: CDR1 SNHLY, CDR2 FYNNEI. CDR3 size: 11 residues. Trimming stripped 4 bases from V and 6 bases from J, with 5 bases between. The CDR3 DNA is TGTGCCAGCAGTGTACAGGATACGCAGTATTTT. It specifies CASSVQDTQYF.

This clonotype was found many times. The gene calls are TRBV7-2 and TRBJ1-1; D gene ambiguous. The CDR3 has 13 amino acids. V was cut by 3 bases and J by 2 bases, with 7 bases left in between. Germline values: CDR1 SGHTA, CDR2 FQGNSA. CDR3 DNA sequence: TGTGCCAGCAGCTTCGACATTAACACTGAAGCTTTCTTT. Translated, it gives CASSFDINTEAFF.

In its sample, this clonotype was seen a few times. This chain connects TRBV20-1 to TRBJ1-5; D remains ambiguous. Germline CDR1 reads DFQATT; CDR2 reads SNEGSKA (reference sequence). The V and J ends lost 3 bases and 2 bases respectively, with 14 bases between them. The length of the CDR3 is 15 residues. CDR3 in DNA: TGCAGTGCTAGCACACTCAGTGGGGGCAATCAGCCCCAGCATTTT. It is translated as CSASTLSGGNQPQHF.

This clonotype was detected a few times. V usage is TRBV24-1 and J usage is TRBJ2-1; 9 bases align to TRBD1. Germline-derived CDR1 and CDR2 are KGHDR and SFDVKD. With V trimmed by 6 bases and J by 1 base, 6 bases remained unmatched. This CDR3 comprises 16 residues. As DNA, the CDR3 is TGTGCCACCAGTAAACAGGGGGCAAGTTCCTACAATGAGCAGTTCTTC. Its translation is CATSKQGASSYNEQFF.

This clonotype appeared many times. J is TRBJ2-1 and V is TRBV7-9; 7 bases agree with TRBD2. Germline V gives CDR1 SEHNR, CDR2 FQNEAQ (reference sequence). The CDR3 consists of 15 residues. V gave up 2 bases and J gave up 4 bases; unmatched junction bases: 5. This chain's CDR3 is CASSLLLAKYNEQFF. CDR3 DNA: TGTGCCAGCAGCTTACTACTAGCGAAATACAATGAGCAGTTCTTC.

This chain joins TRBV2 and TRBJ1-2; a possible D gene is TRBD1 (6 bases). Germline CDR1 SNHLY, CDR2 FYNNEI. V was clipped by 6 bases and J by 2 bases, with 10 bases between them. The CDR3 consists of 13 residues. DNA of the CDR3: TGTGCCAGCAGCCAAGGGGGAAACTATGGCTACACCTTC. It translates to CASSQGGNYGYTF.

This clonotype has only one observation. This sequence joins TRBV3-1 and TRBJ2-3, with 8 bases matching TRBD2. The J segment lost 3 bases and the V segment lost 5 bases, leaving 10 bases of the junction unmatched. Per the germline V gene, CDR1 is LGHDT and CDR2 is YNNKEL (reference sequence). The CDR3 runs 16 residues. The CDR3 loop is CASSGPGTSWTDTQYF. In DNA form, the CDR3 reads TGTGCCAGCAGCGGCCCCGGGACTAGTTGGACAGATACGCAGTATTTT.

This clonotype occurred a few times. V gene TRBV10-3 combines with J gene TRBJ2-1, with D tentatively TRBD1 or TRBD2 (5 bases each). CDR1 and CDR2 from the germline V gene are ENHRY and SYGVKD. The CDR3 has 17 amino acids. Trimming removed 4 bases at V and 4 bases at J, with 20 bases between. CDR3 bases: TGTGCCATCAGTGGCATCTTTTCCGGGACGCTATACAATGAGCAGTTCTTC. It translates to CAISGIFSGTLYNEQFF.

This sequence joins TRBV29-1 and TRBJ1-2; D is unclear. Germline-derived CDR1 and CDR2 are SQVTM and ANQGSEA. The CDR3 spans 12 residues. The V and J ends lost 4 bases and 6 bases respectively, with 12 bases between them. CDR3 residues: CSVVAVNHGYTF. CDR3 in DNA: TGCAGCGTTGTGGCAGTCAATCATGGCTACACCTTC.

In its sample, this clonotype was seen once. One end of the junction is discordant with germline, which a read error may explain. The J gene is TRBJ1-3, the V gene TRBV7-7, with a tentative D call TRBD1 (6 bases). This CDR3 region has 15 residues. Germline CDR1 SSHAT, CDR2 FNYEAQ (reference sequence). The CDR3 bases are TGTGCTAGCAGCCTACAGGGTAGCCCTGGAAACACCATATATTTT. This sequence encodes CASSLQGSPGNTIYF. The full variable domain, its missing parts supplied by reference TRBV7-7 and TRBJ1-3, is GAGVSQSPRYKVTKRGQDVTLRCDPISSHATLYWYQQALGQGPEFLTYFNYEAQPDKSGLPSDRFSAERPEGSISTLTIQRTEQRDSAMYRCASSLQGSPGNTIYFGEGSWLTVV.

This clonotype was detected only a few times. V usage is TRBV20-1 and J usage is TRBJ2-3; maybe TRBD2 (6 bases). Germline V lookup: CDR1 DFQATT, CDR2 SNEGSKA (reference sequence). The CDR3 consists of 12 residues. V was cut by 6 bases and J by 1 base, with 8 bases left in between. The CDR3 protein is CSAGGGTDTQYF. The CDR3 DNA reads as TGCAGTGCCGGCGGGGGCACAGATACGCAGTATTTT.

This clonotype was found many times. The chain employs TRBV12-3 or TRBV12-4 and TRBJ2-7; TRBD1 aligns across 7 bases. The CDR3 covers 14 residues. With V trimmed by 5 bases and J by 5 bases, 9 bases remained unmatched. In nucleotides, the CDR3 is TGTGCCAGCAGTCAAGACAGGGTTGGCGACGAGCAGTACTTC. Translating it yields CASSQDRVGDEQYF.

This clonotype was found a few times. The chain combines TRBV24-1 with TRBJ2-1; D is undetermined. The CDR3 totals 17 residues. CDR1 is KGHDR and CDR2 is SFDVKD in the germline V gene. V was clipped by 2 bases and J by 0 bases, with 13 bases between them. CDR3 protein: CATSDSRSGGSYNEQFF. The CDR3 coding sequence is TGTGCCACCAGTGATTCAAGGTCGGGCGGCTCCTACAATGAGCAGTTCTTC.

The chain's CDR3 is CASSSGSFTGELFF. As DNA, the CDR3 is TGTGCCAGCAGTTCCGGCTCGTTCACCGGGGAGCTGTTTTTT. J is TRBJ2-2 and V is TRBV2; no reliable D call. The V end lost 5 bases, the J end lost 4 bases, and 11 bases lay between the germline ends. From germline, CDR1 is SNHLY and CDR2 FYNNEI. This CDR3 comprises 14 residues.

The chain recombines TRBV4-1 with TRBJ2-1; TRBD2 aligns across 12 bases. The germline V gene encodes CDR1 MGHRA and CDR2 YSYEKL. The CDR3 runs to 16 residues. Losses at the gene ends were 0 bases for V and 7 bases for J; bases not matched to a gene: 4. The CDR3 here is CASSQDLGLAGNEQFF. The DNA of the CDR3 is TGCGCCAGCAGCCAAGATTTAGGACTAGCGGGGAATGAGCAGTTCTTC.

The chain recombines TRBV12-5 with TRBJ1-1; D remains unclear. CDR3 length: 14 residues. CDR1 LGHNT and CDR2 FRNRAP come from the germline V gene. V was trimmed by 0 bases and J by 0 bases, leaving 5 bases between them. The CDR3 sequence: CASGLVVLNTEAFF. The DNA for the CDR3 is TGTGCTAGTGGTTTGGTGGTTCTGAACACTGAAGCTTTCTTT.

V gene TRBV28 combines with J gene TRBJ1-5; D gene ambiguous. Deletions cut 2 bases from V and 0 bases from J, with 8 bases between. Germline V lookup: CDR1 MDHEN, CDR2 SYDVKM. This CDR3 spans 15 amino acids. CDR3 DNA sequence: TGTGCCAGCAGTTTACCACGATATAGCAATCAGCCCCAGCATTTT. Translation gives CASSLPRYSNQPQHF.

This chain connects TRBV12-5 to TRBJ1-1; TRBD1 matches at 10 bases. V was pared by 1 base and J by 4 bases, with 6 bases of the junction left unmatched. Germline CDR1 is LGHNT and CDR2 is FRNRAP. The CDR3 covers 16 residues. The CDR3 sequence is CASGLASGTGVTEAFF. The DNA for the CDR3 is TGTGCTAGTGGTTTGGCGTCCGGGACAGGGGTCACTGAAGCTTTCTTT.

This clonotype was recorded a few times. The CDR3 DNA is TGTGCCAGCAGCCCACGACGACTAGCGGGTCCTAACAATGAGCAGTTCTTC. Its translation: CASSPRRLAGPNNEQFF. J is TRBJ2-1 and V is TRBV7-9; 10 bases match TRBD2. The junction had 12 bases not matched to a gene; V was cut back by 5 bases and J by 5 bases. The CDR3 runs 17 residues. Germline V gene lookup returns CDR1 SEHNR and CDR2 FQNEAQ (reference sequence). Using reference TRBV7-9 and TRBJ2-1 for the parts outside the CDR3, the full variable domain is DTGVSQNPRHKITKRGQNVTFRCDPISEHNRLYWYRQTLGQGPEFLTYFQNEAQLEKSRLLSDRFSAERPKGSFSTLEIQRTEQGDSAMYLCASSPRRLAGPNNEQFFGPGTRLTVL.

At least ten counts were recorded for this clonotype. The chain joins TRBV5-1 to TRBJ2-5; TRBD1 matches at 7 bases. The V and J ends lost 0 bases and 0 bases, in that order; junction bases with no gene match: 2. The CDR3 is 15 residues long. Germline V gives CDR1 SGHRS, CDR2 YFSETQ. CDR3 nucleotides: TGCGCCAGCAGCTTGGGACAGGGCTACCAAGAGACCCAGTACTTC. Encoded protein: CASSLGQGYQETQYF.

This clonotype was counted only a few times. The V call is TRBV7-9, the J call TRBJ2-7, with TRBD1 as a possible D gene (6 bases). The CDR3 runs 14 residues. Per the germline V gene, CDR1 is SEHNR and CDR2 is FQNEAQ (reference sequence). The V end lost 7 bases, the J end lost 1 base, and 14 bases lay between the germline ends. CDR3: CASNPDSYSYEQYF. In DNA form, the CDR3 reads TGTGCCAGCAACCCGGACAGTTATTCCTACGAGCAGTACTTC.

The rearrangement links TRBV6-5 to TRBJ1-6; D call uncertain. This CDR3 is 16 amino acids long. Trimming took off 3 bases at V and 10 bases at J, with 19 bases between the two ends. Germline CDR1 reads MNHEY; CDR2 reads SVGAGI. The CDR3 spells CASSYSRDIYGSPLHF. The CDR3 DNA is TGTGCCAGCAGTTATTCGCGCGACATATATGGATCACCCCTCCACTTT.

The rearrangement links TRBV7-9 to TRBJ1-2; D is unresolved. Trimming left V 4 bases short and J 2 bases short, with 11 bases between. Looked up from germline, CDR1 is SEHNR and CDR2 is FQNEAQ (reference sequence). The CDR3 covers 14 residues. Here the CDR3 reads CASSSSRGNYGYTF. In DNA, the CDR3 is TGTGCCAGCAGCTCCTCCCGGGGAAACTATGGCTACACCTTC.

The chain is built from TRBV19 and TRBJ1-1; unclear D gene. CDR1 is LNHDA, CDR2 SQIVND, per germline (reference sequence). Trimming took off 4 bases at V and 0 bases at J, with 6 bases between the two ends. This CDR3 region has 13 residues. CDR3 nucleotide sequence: TGTGCCAGTAGTACAAAAATGAACACTGAAGCTTTCTTT. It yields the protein CASSTKMNTEAFF.